The 25 T cell receptor beta chains given below trace back to one sample, sequenced in a study of T cells in Graves' hyperthyroidism and ophthalmopathy. What was amplified from RNA transcripts were TCR beta CDR3 regions. HTBI primers were the set used in a first-round RT-PCR of the TCR CDR3. MiXCR was run by TCRdb on the multiplex PCR reads, yielding one entry per CDR3 protein. The data show a few hundred thousand distinct CDR3 sequences, about half seen once. The sequenced material came from peripheral blood or thyroid tissue (not recorded which). The source is a woman aged 18-35 years with Graves' hyperthyroidism.

This sequence joins TRBV15 and TRBJ1-2; the D is unclear. Per germline, CDR1 LNHNV and CDR2 YYDKDF (reference sequence). The CDR3 runs 14 residues. Trimming stripped 3 bases from V and 4 bases from J, with 12 bases between. This chain's CDR3 is CATSSLSPLYGYTF. Here the CDR3 DNA reads TGTGCCACCAGCAGCTTAAGTCCGCTCTATGGCTACACCTTC.

DNA of the CDR3: TGTGCCAGTAGCCGACTAGCGGGAGGCAAGTACAATGAGCAGTACTTC. Translation gives CASSRLAGGKYNEQYF. The V gene is TRBV19, the J gene TRBJ2-7, with 13 bases aligning to TRBD2. V was clipped by 6 bases and J by 7 bases; unmatched bases: 12. CDR1 is LNHDA, CDR2 SQIVND, per germline (reference sequence). This CDR3 has 16 residues.

This clonotype was found many times. The chain joins TRBV27 to TRBJ1-1; D unresolved. V was pared by 6 bases and J by 2 bases, with 10 bases between. Germline V lookup: CDR1 MNHEY, CDR2 SMNVEV (reference sequence). This CDR3 has 13 residues. CDR3 nucleotides: TGTGCCAGCAGCGATCCAGGAAACACTGAAGCTTTCTTT. It encodes CASSDPGNTEAFF.

V usage is TRBV14 and J usage is TRBJ2-7, with 10 bases that match TRBD2. The DNA end is more similar to TRBJ2-1, so the J call may be wrong. The CDR3 is 15 amino acids. Germline values: CDR1 SGHDN, CDR2 FVKESK. The CDR3 DNA reads TGTGCCAGCAGCCCGCTAGCGGGAGTTTTGGATGAGCAGTTCTTC. Protein: CASSPLAGVLDEQFF.

V is TRBV19 and J is TRBJ2-7; 7 nucleotides line up with TRBD1. CDR1 and CDR2 (germline): LNHDA, SQIVND (reference sequence). The V and J ends lost 2 bases and 6 bases, in that order; junction bases with no gene match: 7. The CDR3 spans 14 residues. The CDR3: CASSINRDRGEQYF. CDR3 nucleotide sequence: TGTGCCAGTAGTATAAATCGGGACAGAGGCGAGCAGTACTTC.

A note on this clonotype: This may arise from a read error, as a much more abundant clone is one base away. This chain connects TRBV9 to TRBJ1-5; D gene ambiguous. There are 14 residues in the CDR3. V lost 5 bases, J lost 3 bases, and 12 bases lay in between. Germline values: CDR1 SGDLS, CDR2 YYNGEE. CDR3 coding DNA: TGTGCCAGCAGTTACGAGAGGAACAATCAGCCCCAGCATTTT. Its translation: CASSYERNNQPQHF.

The CDR3 bases are TGCAGCGTTGAAGATTACGGGATTCCCTACGAGCAGTACTTC. Translated, it gives CSVEDYGIPYEQYF. The chain links TRBV29-1 to TRBJ2-7; the D gene is possibly TRBD2 (5 bases). Germline lookup yields CDR1 SQVTM and CDR2 ANQGSEA. Deletions cut 0 bases from V and 2 bases from J, with 11 bases between. There are 14 residues in the CDR3.

Ten or more counts support this clonotype. The rearrangement links TRBV7-3 to TRBJ2-2; the match to TRBD2 covers 9 bases. Germline V gives CDR1 SGHTA, CDR2 FQGTGA. The V and J ends lost 3 bases and 0 bases, in that order; junction bases with no gene match: 8. CDR3 length equals 18 residues. The CDR3 loop reads CASSLGWLAGSNTGELFF. The DNA for the CDR3 is TGTGCCAGCAGCTTGGGATGGCTAGCGGGGTCGAACACCGGGGAGCTGTTTTTT.

This clonotype occurred many times. The gene calls are TRBV20-1 and TRBJ1-4; 9 nucleotides match TRBD1. The CDR3 spans 17 residues. Germline CDR1 reads DFQATT; CDR2 reads SNEGSKA (reference sequence). With V trimmed by 1 base and J by 5 bases, 11 bases remained unmatched. The DNA of the CDR3 is TGCAGTGCTAGAGGGGACAGGGCCTTTATGCCGAATGAAAAACTGTTTTTT. Translating gives CSARGDRAFMPNEKLFF.

The table lists this clonotype with many counts. The rearrangement uses TRBV6-5 and TRBJ2-2; D might be TRBD1 (5 bases). V shed 10 bases and J shed 0 bases, with 9 bases lying between them. This CDR3 has 13 residues. CDR1 and CDR2 from the germline V gene are MNHEY and SVGAGI. CDR3 sequence: CATQGANTGELFF. The CDR3 DNA reads as TGTGCCACCCAGGGTGCGAACACCGGGGAGCTGTTTTTT.

Comments on this clonotype: With a much larger clone just one base away, this may be a read error. The chain is built from TRBV4-2 and TRBJ2-7; 8 bases align to TRBD2. This CDR3 region has 15 residues. CDR1 and CDR2 from the germline V gene are LGHNA and YNFKEQ. CDR3: CASTPGGLAGYEQSF. CDR3 DNA: TGTGCCAGCACGCCCGGGGGGCTAGCGGGCTACGAGCAGTCCTTC.

This clonotype was recorded at least ten times. This sequence joins TRBV12-5 and TRBJ1-5, with D hard to call. There are 14 residues in the CDR3. Per germline, CDR1 LGHNT and CDR2 FRNRAP. V lost 7 bases and J lost 2, with 12 bases in between. The CDR3 loop reads CASAGRSGNQPQHF. The CDR3 DNA sequence: TGTGCTAGTGCCGGTCGTTCGGGCAATCAGCCCCAGCATTTT.

The table lists this clonotype with a few counts. V gene TRBV6-5 combines with J gene TRBJ1-5, with no clear D. This CDR3 region has 14 residues. Germline V gene sequence: CDR1 MNHEY, CDR2 SVGAGI. Deletions cut 6 bases from V and 1 base from J, with 10 bases between. CDR3 sequence: CASRPKGSNQPQHF. The CDR3 DNA is TGTGCCAGCAGACCTAAAGGGAGCAATCAGCCCCAGCATTTT.

This clonotype was seen many times. The chain carries TRBV25-1 and TRBJ2-7, with 7 nucleotides matching TRBD2. V lost 0 bases and J lost 3; bases outside the gene matches: 11. The CDR3 runs 17 residues. Germline V gene sequence: CDR1 MGHDK, CDR2 SYGVNS. CDR3 bases: TGTGCCAGCAGTGAATACCCCCGACTAGCCCGATACTACGAGCAGTACTTC. Translating gives CASSEYPRLARYYEQYF.

The chain has TRBV7-2 and TRBJ2-7, with 8 bases that match TRBD1. Germline lookup yields CDR1 SGHTA and CDR2 FQGNSA. V lost 5 bases, J lost 3 bases, and 12 bases stayed unmatched. This CDR3 is built from 16 residues. The CDR3 reads CASSPHSGGSGYEQYF. Here the CDR3 DNA reads TGTGCCAGCAGCCCACACTCAGGGGGCTCGGGCTACGAGCAGTACTTC.

A note on this clonotype: This may be a read error: a much more frequent sequence differs by one nucleotide. Here the CDR3 omits its conserved ending phenylalanine or tryptophan, so a read error is the likely source. The CDR3 coding sequence is TGTGCCAGCAGCTCTGGACGCCTCCAAGAGACCCAGTACTCC. It specifies CASSSGRLQETQYS. The chain recombines TRBV5-4 with TRBJ2-5, with D uncertain. Deletions cut 3 bases from V and 1 base from J, with 10 bases between. The CDR3 covers 14 residues. CDR1 SGHNT and CDR2 YYREEE come from the germline V gene (reference sequence).

The table lists this clonotype with many counts. The rearrangement uses TRBV20-1 and TRBJ2-1; 7 bases agree with TRBD1. The germline V gene encodes CDR1 DFQATT and CDR2 SNEGSKA (reference sequence). There are 15 residues in the CDR3. The V gene end was trimmed by 3 bases and the J gene end by 3 bases; junction bases not matched to a gene: 8. The CDR3 here is CSASYRDRLYNEQFF. CDR3 nucleotide sequence: TGCAGTGCTAGTTACCGGGACAGACTCTACAATGAGCAGTTCTTC.

This clonotype was detected once. The chain uses TRBV20-1 and TRBJ1-2; D may be TRBD1 (5 bases). Between the trimmed V and J ends, which lost 8 bases and 3 bases, there was a span of 16 bases. The CDR3 has 13 amino acids. CDR1 and CDR2 (germline): DFQATT, SNEGSKA (reference sequence). The CDR3 protein is CSTGGHRDYGYTF. CDR3 nucleotides: TGCAGTACAGGTGGCCATAGGGACTATGGCTACACCTTC.

This clonotype showed up many times. The rearrangement joins TRBV7-9 to TRBJ2-7; D may be TRBD1 (6 bases). The CDR3 spans 14 residues. Germline CDR1 SEHNR, CDR2 FQNEAQ (reference sequence). The V gene lost 3 bases and the J gene lost 0 bases, with 9 bases spanning the gap. The CDR3 DNA reads TGTGCCAGCAGCTTCGAACAGGGCTCCTACGAGCAGTACTTC. Protein product: CASSFEQGSYEQYF.

In its sample, this clonotype was seen many times. V is TRBV24-1 and J is TRBJ1-5, with D hard to call. Germline V gives CDR1 KGHDR, CDR2 SFDVKD. The V gene lost 7 bases and the J gene lost 7 bases, with 4 bases spanning the gap. This CDR3 has 10 amino acids. CDR3 in DNA: TGTGCCACCAGCGCCCAGCCCCAGCATTTT. It encodes CATSAQPQHF.

There are many counts of this clonotype. The gene calls are TRBV7-9 and TRBJ1-1; no clear D gene. The CDR3 is made up of 14 amino acids. Germline CDR1 and CDR2: SEHNR and FQNEAQ (reference sequence). The V gene lost 6 bases and the J gene lost 3 bases, with 14 bases spanning the gap. The CDR3 spells CASSPRTGDTEAFF. Written as DNA, the CDR3 is TGTGCCAGCAGTCCAAGGACGGGTGACACTGAAGCTTTCTTT.

The J gene is TRBJ1-2, the V gene TRBV15; D remains ambiguous. The CDR3 runs 14 residues. V was clipped by 3 bases and J by 5 bases, with 13 bases between them. Germline CDR1 LNHNV, CDR2 YYDKDF (reference sequence). The CDR3 region is CATSSYGRWYGYTF. The CDR3 DNA reads as TGTGCCACCAGCAGTTACGGAAGGTGGTATGGCTACACCTTC.

This clonotype was counted at least ten times. The V call is TRBV7-3, the J call TRBJ2-6, with a tentative D call TRBD1 (5 bases). V shed 5 bases and J shed 2 bases, with 13 bases lying between them. Germline V lookup: CDR1 SGHTA, CDR2 FQGTGA. CDR3 length: 16 amino acids. CDR3 sequence (DNA): TGTGCCAGCAGCGACCCCAGGGAAACTGGGGCCAACGTCCTGACTTTC. Protein sequence: CASSDPRETGANVLTF.

V usage is TRBV24-1 and J usage is TRBJ2-3; 7 nucleotides line up with TRBD1. The CDR3 has 13 amino acids. Looked up from germline, CDR1 is KGHDR and CDR2 is SFDVKD. Germline trimming cut 7 bases from V and 4 bases from J; bases unmatched to any gene: 4. CDR3 nucleotide sequence: TGTGCCACCAGAGACAGGGCCGCAGATACGCAGTATTTT. Translated, it gives CATRDRAADTQYF.

Worth noting for this clonotype: A read error is likely, as this CDR3 ends without the conserved phenylalanine or tryptophan. The DNA is omitted, as the CDR3 cannot be located on it reliably, and the CDR3 follows TCRdb's listing. The V gene is TRBV6-1, the J gene TRBJ2-7. The CDR3 comprises 8 residues, both ends counted. CDR1 and CDR2 from the germline V gene are MNHNS and SASEGT. The CDR3 region is CASSATYG.